This is a list of T cell receptor beta chains from one sample in a study of shared clonotypes between healthy human individuals. The assay was immunoSEQ multiplex PCR, and TCRdb's table has in-frame clones only and misses some. The sample consists of about half a million clones, approximately 78% of them appearing once. The material sequenced was PBMCs. These receptors were collected from a woman aged 40 to 50 in good health. Some clones in this sample may be carry-over from other donors' samples. Both conserved end residues are part of each CDR3. D genes are given only for firm matches. Clone size is stated in some rows and not others, as once, few, many or a class when expanded.

abundance	d_gene	j_gene	v_gene	CDR3aa	CDR3nt
.	TRBD2	TRBJ2-3	TRBV29-1	CSVVKASGGTDTQYF	TGCAGCGTTGTAAAGGCTAGCGGGGGCACAGATACGCAGTATTTT
few	.	TRBJ2-7	TRBV30	CAWSQDSEQYF	TGTGCCTGGAGCCAAGACAGCGAGCAGTACTTC
.	.	TRBJ2-1	TRBV12-5	CASGLAQNEQFF	TGTGCTAGTGGTTTGGCTCAGAATGAGCAGTTCTTC
.	TRBD2	TRBJ2-7	TRBV18	CASSPPTSGRNEQYF	TGTGCCAGCTCACCTCCGACTAGCGGGAGGAACGAGCAGTACTTC
.	.	TRBJ1-2	TRBV18	CASSPRPADGYTF	TGTGCCAGCTCACCACGGCCAGCCGATGGCTACACCTTC
.	TRBD1	TRBJ2-5	TRBV2	CASSDNLTPGQGFVETQYF	TGTGCCAGCAGTGATAACCTGACCCCGGGACAGGGCTTCGTAGAGACCCAGTACTTC
.	.	TRBJ2-1	TRBV7-9	CASSSGFASNEQFF	TGTGCCAGCAGCTCGGGATTTGCTAGCAATGAGCAGTTCTTC
.	TRBD2	TRBJ2-7	TRBV28	CASSNGGTSYEQYF	TGTGCCAGCAGTAACGGGGGGACTAGCTACGAGCAGTACTTC
.	TRBD1	TRBJ1-4	TRBV15	CATSRLGTGVNEKLFF	TGTGCCACCAGCAGGTTAGGGACAGGCGTTAATGAAAAACTGTTTTTT
.	.	TRBJ1-2	TRBV4-1	CASSQPLLADDGYTF	TGCGCCAGCAGCCAACCTCTACTAGCGGACGATGGCTACACCTTC
.	.	TRBJ2-3	TRBV30	CAWTGVAGDTQYF	TGTGCCTGGACCGGGGTTGCGGGCGATACGCAGTATTTT
once	.	TRBJ2-2	TRBV7-8	CASSARENTGELFF	TGTGCCAGCAGCGCGCGGGAGAACACCGGGGAGCTGTTTTTT
many	.	TRBJ2-3	TRBV4-3	CASSQERGADTQYF	TGCGCCAGCAGCCAAGAGCGTGGAGCAGATACGCAGTATTTT
.	.	TRBJ1-1	TRBV7-9	CASSLNTRPMNTEAFF	TGTGCCAGCAGCTTAAACACGAGACCAATGAACACTGAAGCTTTCTTT
.	.	TRBJ1-4	TRBV28	CASSPGTSPTNEKLFF	TGTGCCAGCAGCCCCGGGACGTCACCAACTAATGAAAAACTGTTTTTT
few	TRBD1	TRBJ1-1	TRBV28	CASGGTGNMNTEAFF	TGTGCCAGCGGGGGGACAGGGAACATGAACACTGAAGCTTTCTTT
once	TRBD2	TRBJ2-5	TRBV28	CASSLAGDWETQYF	TGTGCCAGCAGCCTGGCGGGAGACTGGGAGACCCAGTACTTC
.	TRBD2	TRBJ2-3	TRBV4-2	CASSQTGRTFSTDTQYF	TGTGCCAGCAGCCAAACCGGGAGGACCTTTAGCACAGATACGCAGTATTTT
.	TRBD1	TRBJ2-3	TRBV4-3	CASSQDQGQATDTQYF	TGCGCCAGCAGCCAAGATCAGGGACAGGCCACAGATACGCAGTATTTT
.	.	TRBJ2-5	TRBV19	CASSPRGVRETQYF	TGTGCCAGTAGCCCCAGGGGTGTTCGGGAGACCCAGTACTTC
.	.	TRBJ2-5	TRBV28	CASTRGKETQYF	TGTGCCAGCACACGAGGGAAAGAGACCCAGTACTTC
.	TRBD1	TRBJ2-7	TRBV7-3	CASNPQGAPYEQYF	TGTGCCAGCAACCCCCAGGGGGCCCCCTACGAGCAGTACTTC
.	TRBD2	TRBJ2-1	TRBV28	CASSLGLAGANEQFF	TGTGCCAGCAGTTTAGGGCTAGCGGGAGCCAATGAGCAGTTCTTC
many	TRBD2	TRBJ2-1	TRBV18	CASSPSHQSLAGVNEQFF	TGTGCCAGCTCACCATCCCATCAGTCACTAGCGGGAGTGAATGAGCAGTTCTTC
.	.	TRBJ2-3	TRBV11-3	CASSLDRGADTQYF	TGTGCCAGCAGCTTAGATAGAGGGGCCGATACGCAGTATTTT
many	TRBD1	TRBJ1-2	TRBV4-3	CASSQDAEGALGYTF	TGCGCCAGCAGCCAAGATGCCGAGGGGGCTTTGGGCTACACCTTC
.	.	TRBJ2-3	TRBV28	CASSLDRSTDTQYF	TGTGCCAGCAGTTTGGACCGTAGCACAGATACGCAGTATTTT
few	.	TRBJ1-3	TRBV5-6	CASSPNPRAGRGNTIYF	TGTGCCAGCAGCCCCAACCCAAGAGCTGGACGCGGAAACACCATATATTTT
.	.	TRBJ2-7	TRBV6-1	CASSEGHRDYEQYF	TGTGCCAGCAGTGAAGGTCACAGGGACTACGAGCAGTACTTC
few	TRBD2	TRBJ2-1	TRBV10-3	CAISPRREGNNEQFF	TGTGCCATCAGTCCCCGTCGGGAGGGCAACAATGAGCAGTTCTTC
.	.	TRBJ2-7	TRBV13	CASSLAPAESTYEQYF	TGTGCCAGCAGCTTAGCTCCGGCTGAATCTACCTACGAGCAGTACTTC
many	TRBD1	TRBJ2-7	TRBV5-1	CASSLGDRGPEQYF	TGCGCCAGCAGCCTAGGTGACAGGGGGCCCGAGCAGTACTTC
.	.	TRBJ2-2	TRBV27	CASSPREIGTGELFF	TGTGCCAGCAGTCCTCGGGAGATCGGGACCGGGGAGCTGTTTTTT
.	.	TRBJ2-2	TRBV7-2	CASSLVGQLTGELFF	TGTGCCAGCAGCTTGGTGGGGCAGCTCACCGGGGAGCTGTTTTTT
.	TRBD2	TRBJ2-1	TRBV5-1	CASSLGGRSYNEQFF	TGCGCCAGCAGCTTGGGCGGGAGGTCCTACAATGAGCAGTTCTTC
.	TRBD1	TRBJ1-1	TRBV18	CASSQGVNTEAFF	TGTGCCAGCTCCCAGGGGGTGAACACTGAAGCTTTCTTT
many	.	TRBJ2-2	TRBV15	CATSRGGYGGELFF	TGTGCCACCAGCAGAGGAGGATATGGTGGGGAGCTGTTTTTT